The entry that follows covers one TCR beta chain sequence. These data come from a study of T cells in Graves' hyperthyroidism and ophthalmopathy. Out of around 10 ml of fresh peripheral blood came the PBMCs. Amplified TCR beta CDR3 regions came from RNA transcripts. First-round RT-PCR of the TCR CDR3 relied on the HTBI primer set. MiXCR was run by TCRdb on the multiplex PCR reads, yielding one entry per CDR3 protein. The sample includes 500,000 to 700,000 distinct CDR3 sequences, approximately 16% of them seen just once. J gave up 4 bases and V 6 bases, and 5 bases lay outside the gene matches. CDR3 length equals 14 residues. Germline V gene sequence: CDR1 LGHDT, CDR2 YNNKEL (reference sequence).

The sequenced material came from blood. This chain uses TRBV3-1 with TRBJ2-2, with TRBD2 identical over 7 bases. The source is a woman younger than 30 with Graves' hyperthyroidism. In DNA form, the CDR3 reads TGTGCCAGCAGATGGGAGGGGAGCACCGGGGAGCTGTTTTTT. Its translation is CASRWEGSTGELFF.